The entry below describes one T cell receptor (beta chain). Its antigen is undetermined. The germline V and J ends were trimmed by 0 bases and 0 bases, with 8 bases remaining between them. This CDR3 has 15 residues. Germline assignment: CDR1 SGDLS and CDR2 YYNGEE. Generated by immunoSEQ multiplex PCR, the TCRdb table keeps only in-frame clones and is missing some. The sample shows 2 million to 2.5 million clones, around 96% of them seen only once. The sample belongs to a study of shared clonotypes between healthy human individuals. At the level of the study: Donors, aged 18 to 49, were a couple of women and three men. Study conclusions and caveats: Non-shared clonotypes had lower generation probabilities than clonotypes shared by all four sorted-subset donors. Having only a few donors restricted how much genetic and exposure-history diversity was captured.

CD45RO-negative, CCR7-selected cells formed the naive CD8 fraction, which excluded terminally differentiated effector memory CD45RA+ cells. This receptor was obtained from a man aged 18 to 30 in good health. The chain has TRBV9 and TRBJ2-3; D is ambiguous. The sample comprised naive CD8+ T cells sorted from blood. CDR3 sequence (DNA): TGTGCCAGCAGCGTAGACGACCATAGCACAGATACGCAGTATTTT. Its protein is CASSVDDHSTDTQYF.